A selection of T cell receptor beta chains follows, all from one sample in a study of identical twins. TCRdb called the 5' RACE reads again in MiXCR, with one record for every CDR3 protein. In the table there are 400,000 or so distinct CDR3 sequences, roughly 9% of which are singletons. Sequences were obtained from naive T cells sorted from blood. The receptors stem from a woman between 50 and 59 years old in good health. Both conserved end residues are part of each CDR3. D genes are given only for firm matches. The size field is filled for only some rows; it gives once, few, many or a size class.

cdr3_aa	cdr3_nt	cdr3_length	v_call	j_call	clone_size	d_call
CASSVEGLPYNEQFF	TGTGCCAGCAGCGTAGAGGGACTACCCTACAATGAGCAGTTCTTC	15	TRBV9	TRBJ2-1	-	TRBD2
CSVATGFGGSNQPQHF	TGCAGCGTTGCAACAGGGTTTGGGGGTTCTAATCAGCCCCAGCATTTT	16	TRBV29-1	TRBJ1-5	-	-
CASSSTGTGLGNTIYF	TGTGCCAGCAGTTCTACCGGGACAGGGCTTGGAAACACCATATATTTT	16	TRBV12-3/TRBV12-4	TRBJ1-3	-	TRBD1
CSAQGYGDNYGYTF	TGCAGCGCTCAAGGGTATGGGGATAACTATGGCTACACCTTC	14	TRBV29-1	TRBJ1-2	many	-
CASSSQQGPGELFF	TGCGCCAGCAGCTCCCAACAGGGGCCCGGGGAGCTGTTTTTT	14	TRBV5-1	TRBJ2-2	few	TRBD1
CATQGIEESPLHF	TGTGCCACCCAAGGGATTGAGGAATCACCCCTCCACTTT	13	TRBV10-3	TRBJ1-6	few	-
CASSTFSAGKAPAEAFF	TGCGCCAGCAGTACGTTCTCCGCCGGAAAAGCCCCCGCTGAAGCTTTCTTT	17	TRBV10-2	TRBJ1-1	few	-
CASSQDGGNEQYF	TGTGCCAGCAGCCAAGATGGCGGAAACGAGCAGTACTTC	13	TRBV3-1	TRBJ2-7	-	-
CASSLVQLQETQYF	TGTGCCAGCAGTTTAGTACAGTTACAAGAGACCCAGTACTTC	14	TRBV28	TRBJ2-5	few	-
CSVVPTEAFF	TGCAGCGTTGTGCCCACTGAAGCTTTCTTT	10	TRBV29-1	TRBJ1-1	many	-
CACRGTAGELFF	TGTGCCTGCCGCGGGACGGCCGGGGAGCTGTTTTTT	12	TRBV28	TRBJ2-2	many	-
CSASIAGGGQETQYF	TGCAGTGCATCCATAGCGGGAGGTGGACAAGAGACCCAGTACTTC	15	TRBV20-1	TRBJ2-5	many	TRBD2
CASSQYVSGTYNEQFF	TGTGCCAGCAGCCAATATGTTAGCGGGACCTACAATGAGCAGTTCTTC	16	TRBV14	TRBJ2-1	-	TRBD2
CASNPGPRKAYNEQFF	TGTGCCAGCAATCCCGGTCCGCGGAAAGCCTACAATGAGCAGTTCTTC	16	TRBV27	TRBJ2-1	few	-
CASSLGQDEQYF	TGTGCCAGCAGTTTAGGACAGGACGAGCAGTACTTC	12	TRBV12-3/TRBV12-4	TRBJ2-7	many	-
CASSSRTGSTDTQYF	TGCGCCAGCAGCTCCCGGACTGGTAGCACAGATACGCAGTATTTT	15	TRBV5-1	TRBJ2-3	few	-
CASSTGTGTRKLFF	TGTGCCAGCAGCACCGGGACAGGGACCCGCAAACTGTTTTTT	14	TRBV6-5	TRBJ1-4	-	TRBD1
CSARGTSGNSYNEQFF	TGCAGTGCTAGGGGGACTAGCGGGAATTCCTACAATGAGCAGTTCTTC	16	TRBV20-1	TRBJ2-1	many	TRBD2